This is a list of T cell receptor beta chains from one sample in a study of shared clonotypes between healthy human individuals. Measured with immunoSEQ multiplex PCR; TCRdb has only the in-frame clones, and not every one. The sample gives under 2.5 million clones, about 90% of which show up once; around 0.4% is in the top ten. The sequenced sample consisted of naive CD4+ T cells from PBMCs. The receptors were sampled from a man younger than 35 in good health. Some clones in this sample may be carry-over from other donors' samples. Both conserved end residues are part of each CDR3. Each record gives: V gene, D gene, J gene, clone size, CDR3 protein. D genes are given only for firm matches. Some rows mark clone size as missing; the rest say once, few, many or name a class of expanded clone.

TRBV5-1	NA	TRBJ1-2	NA	CASSRSGENYGYTF
TRBV28	NA	TRBJ1-5	NA	CASSFSGVQPQHF
TRBV19	TRBD1	TRBJ2-7	NA	CASSRNRDRASEQYF
TRBV2	TRBD1	TRBJ1-5	NA	CASMDREGPQPQHF
TRBV21-1	NA	TRBJ1-5	NA	CASSSPRDNQPQHF
TRBV30	TRBD2	TRBJ2-5	NA	CAWRTSGSFGWTQYF
TRBV28	NA	TRBJ2-7	NA	CASSFYHEQYF
TRBV4-3	NA	TRBJ1-4	NA	CASSQEGRGPKLFF
TRBV30	NA	TRBJ2-1	NA	CAWSVGSGAVPAEQFF
TRBV5-1	TRBD2	TRBJ2-1	NA	CASSLGREGHEQFF
TRBV7-2	NA	TRBJ2-2	NA	CASTHGRTNTGELFF
TRBV27	NA	TRBJ1-1	NA	CASSFSENTEAFF
TRBV4-3	NA	TRBJ2-7	NA	CASSRGLSYEQYF
TRBV7-7	NA	TRBJ1-1	NA	CASSRTANTEAFF
TRBV5-6	TRBD1	TRBJ1-2	NA	CASNNRQGGYTF
TRBV5-1	TRBD1	TRBJ1-5	NA	CASSFWAGQTHSNQPQHF
TRBV6-6	NA	TRBJ2-1	NA	CASSYKGDEQFF
TRBV9	TRBD1	TRBJ1-5	NA	CADRAEGGAYSNQPQHF
TRBV29-1	TRBD2	TRBJ2-1	NA	CSVAGLADIKQFF
TRBV7-2	NA	TRBJ1-4	once	CASSPGVRGEKLFF
TRBV5-1	NA	TRBJ1-2	once	CASSLVGFEGYTF
TRBV28	NA	TRBJ2-7	NA	CASSSPAVGWKEQYF
TRBV11-3	NA	TRBJ2-3	NA	CASSKGTGVRDTQYF
TRBV10-3	TRBD1	TRBJ2-7	NA	CAISSGTGGTYEQYF
TRBV5-1	NA	TRBJ1-1	NA	CASSLAPGTAAEAFF
TRBV11-2	NA	TRBJ1-2	once	CASSRFPGQTVYGYTF
TRBV28	NA	TRBJ2-7	NA	CASSSSGGGWGGEQYF
TRBV5-1	NA	TRBJ1-5	NA	CASSLSGQDQPQHF
TRBV7-9	TRBD1	TRBJ2-7	NA	CASSYGQGQYEQYF
TRBV30	NA	TRBJ1-3	NA	CAWVEDSSGNTIYF
TRBV21-1	NA	TRBJ2-4	NA	CASSKGCPSGKNIQYF
TRBV30	NA	TRBJ2-5	NA	CAWSVVQGGEIQYF
TRBV5-4	NA	TRBJ1-2	NA	CASSQDWNKGVYGYTF
TRBV5-8	NA	TRBJ1-1	NA	CASSLAPGRENTEAFF
TRBV5-4	NA	TRBJ2-2	once	CASSLVPTGSIGELFF
TRBV20-1	NA	TRBJ1-2	NA	CSARLNYGYTF
TRBV5-4	NA	TRBJ2-3	NA	CASSLPGLSTDTQYF
TRBV19	TRBD1	TRBJ2-7	NA	CASLGTGGREQYF
TRBV4-2	NA	TRBJ1-5	NA	CASSQERALGNQPQHF
TRBV15	NA	TRBJ2-2	NA	CATSRVPPLGDTGELFF
TRBV18	NA	TRBJ2-7	NA	CASSALYEQYF
TRBV29-1	NA	TRBJ2-3	NA	CSVVAGATDTQYF
TRBV5-6	TRBD1	TRBJ2-7	few	CASSLVAGGYEQYF
TRBV9	TRBD2	TRBJ2-6	NA	CASSGAGGFISGANVLTF